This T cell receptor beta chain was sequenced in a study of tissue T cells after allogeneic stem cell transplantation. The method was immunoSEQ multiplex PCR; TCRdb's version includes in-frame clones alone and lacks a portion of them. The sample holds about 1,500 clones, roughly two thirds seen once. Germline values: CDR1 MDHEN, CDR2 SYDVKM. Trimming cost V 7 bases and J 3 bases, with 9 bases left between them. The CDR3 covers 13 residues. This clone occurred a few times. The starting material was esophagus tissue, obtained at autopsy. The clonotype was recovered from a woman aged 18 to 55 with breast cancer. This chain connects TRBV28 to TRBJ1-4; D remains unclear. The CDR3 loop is CASKRAANEKLFF. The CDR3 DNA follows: TGTGCCAGCAAGAGGGCCGCTAATGAAAAACTGTTTTTT.